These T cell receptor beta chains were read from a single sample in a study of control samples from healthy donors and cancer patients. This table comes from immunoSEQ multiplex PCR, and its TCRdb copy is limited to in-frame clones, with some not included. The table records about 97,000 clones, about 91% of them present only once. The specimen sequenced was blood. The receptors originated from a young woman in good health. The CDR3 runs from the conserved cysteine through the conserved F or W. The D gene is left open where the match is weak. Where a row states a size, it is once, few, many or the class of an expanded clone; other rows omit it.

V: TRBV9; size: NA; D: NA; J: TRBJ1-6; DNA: TGTGCCAGCAGCGTATCGGGGGTGGGGTCACCCCTCCACTTT; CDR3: CASSVSGVGSPLHF
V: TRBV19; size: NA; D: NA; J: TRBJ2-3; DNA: TGTGCCAGTAGTACCCCGGGGGTGGCAGATACGCAGTATTTT; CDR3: CASSTPGVADTQYF
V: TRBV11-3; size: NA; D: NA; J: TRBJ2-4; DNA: TGTGCCAGCAGCTATTCCGGGACAAAAAACATTCAGTACTTC; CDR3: CASSYSGTKNIQYF
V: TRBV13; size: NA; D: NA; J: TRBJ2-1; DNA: TGTGCCAGCAGCTTTGGCCCCTGGGGCGATGAGCAGTTCTTC; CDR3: CASSFGPWGDEQFF
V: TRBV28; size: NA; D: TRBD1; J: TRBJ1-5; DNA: TGTGCCAGTGGGACAGGCAATCAGCCCCAGCATTTT; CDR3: CASGTGNQPQHF
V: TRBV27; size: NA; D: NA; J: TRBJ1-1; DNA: TGTGCCAGCAGGACCGGAGGAAGGTTCACTGAAGCTTTCTTT; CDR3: CASRTGGRFTEAFF
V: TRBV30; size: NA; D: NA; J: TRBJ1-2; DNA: TGTGCCTGGAGTGGAGCTAACTATGGCTACACCTTC; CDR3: CAWSGANYGYTF
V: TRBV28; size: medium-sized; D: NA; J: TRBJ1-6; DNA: TGTGCCAGCAGTTTAGGGAGCTCCTATAATTCACCCCTCCACTTT; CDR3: CASSLGSSYNSPLHF
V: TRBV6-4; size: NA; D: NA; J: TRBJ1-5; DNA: TGTGCCAGCAGTGCCCCAAATGAGAGGGGCAATCAGCCCCAGCATTTT; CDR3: CASSAPNERGNQPQHF
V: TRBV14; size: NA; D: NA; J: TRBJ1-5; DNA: TGTGCCAGCAGCCAAGATTGGACATCGCCCCAGCATTTT; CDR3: CASSQDWTSPQHF
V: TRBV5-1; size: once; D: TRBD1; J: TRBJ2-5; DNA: TGCGCCAGCAGCCTTGGAGGGACAGGGGGCCAAGAGACCCAGTACTTC; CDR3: CASSLGGTGGQETQYF
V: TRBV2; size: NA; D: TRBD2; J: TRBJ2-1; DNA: TGTGCCAGCAGTGAACGGCGGACTAGCGGGATGTACAATGAGCAGTTCTTC; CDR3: CASSERRTSGMYNEQFF
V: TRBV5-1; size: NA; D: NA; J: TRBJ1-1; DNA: TGCGCCAGCAGCTTGGGGATATCCCAAAGTGAAGCTTTCTTT; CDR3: CASSLGISQSEAFF
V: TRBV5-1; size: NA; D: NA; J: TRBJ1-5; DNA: TGCGCCAGCAGCTTGAATCCCGGGGTAGAATGTCAGCCCCAGCATTTT; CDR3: CASSLNPGVECQPQHF
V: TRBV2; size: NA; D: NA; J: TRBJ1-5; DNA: TGTGCCAGCAAGGTTCTTGAGATTCAGCCCCAGCATTTT; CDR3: CASKVLEIQPQHF
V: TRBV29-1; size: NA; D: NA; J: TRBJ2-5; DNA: TGCAGCGTTGCTGAGACCCAGTACTTC; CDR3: CSVAETQYF
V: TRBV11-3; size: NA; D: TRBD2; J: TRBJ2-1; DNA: TGTGCCAGCAGCTCGGGACTAGCGGGGGGCCTCAATGAGCAGTTCTTC; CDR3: CASSSGLAGGLNEQFF
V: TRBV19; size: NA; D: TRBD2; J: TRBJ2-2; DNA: TGTGCCAGTAGTATAGCGGGGGGGAACACCGGGGAGCTGTTTTTT; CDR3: CASSIAGGNTGELFF
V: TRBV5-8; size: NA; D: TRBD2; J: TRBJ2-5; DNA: TGTGCCAGCAGCTCCGGGACTAGCGCACAAGAGACCCAGTACTTC; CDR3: CASSSGTSAQETQYF
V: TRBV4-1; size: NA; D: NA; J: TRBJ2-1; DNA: TGCGCCAGCAGCCAAGATAATTTTAGGGGTGCCAGCTCCTACAATGAGCAGTTCTTC; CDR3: CASSQDNFRGASSYNEQFF
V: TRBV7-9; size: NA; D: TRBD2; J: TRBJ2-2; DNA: TGTGCCAGCAGAATCGGGTGGCTAGCGGGGGAAGGCGGGGAGCTGTTTTTT; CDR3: CASRIGWLAGEGGELFF
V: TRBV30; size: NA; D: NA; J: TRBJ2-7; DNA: TGTGCCTGGAGTGTAACCAGGTACGAGCAGTACTTC; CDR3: CAWSVTRYEQYF
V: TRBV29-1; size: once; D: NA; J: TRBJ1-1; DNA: TGCAGCGTCAATCAAAAACAGAACACTGAAGCTTTCTTT; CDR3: CSVNQKQNTEAFF
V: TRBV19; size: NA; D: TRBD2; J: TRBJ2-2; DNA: TGTGCCGTCTCCCGGGAGGGGGGTCGGATCGGGGAGCTGTTTTTT; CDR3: CAVSREGGRIGELFF